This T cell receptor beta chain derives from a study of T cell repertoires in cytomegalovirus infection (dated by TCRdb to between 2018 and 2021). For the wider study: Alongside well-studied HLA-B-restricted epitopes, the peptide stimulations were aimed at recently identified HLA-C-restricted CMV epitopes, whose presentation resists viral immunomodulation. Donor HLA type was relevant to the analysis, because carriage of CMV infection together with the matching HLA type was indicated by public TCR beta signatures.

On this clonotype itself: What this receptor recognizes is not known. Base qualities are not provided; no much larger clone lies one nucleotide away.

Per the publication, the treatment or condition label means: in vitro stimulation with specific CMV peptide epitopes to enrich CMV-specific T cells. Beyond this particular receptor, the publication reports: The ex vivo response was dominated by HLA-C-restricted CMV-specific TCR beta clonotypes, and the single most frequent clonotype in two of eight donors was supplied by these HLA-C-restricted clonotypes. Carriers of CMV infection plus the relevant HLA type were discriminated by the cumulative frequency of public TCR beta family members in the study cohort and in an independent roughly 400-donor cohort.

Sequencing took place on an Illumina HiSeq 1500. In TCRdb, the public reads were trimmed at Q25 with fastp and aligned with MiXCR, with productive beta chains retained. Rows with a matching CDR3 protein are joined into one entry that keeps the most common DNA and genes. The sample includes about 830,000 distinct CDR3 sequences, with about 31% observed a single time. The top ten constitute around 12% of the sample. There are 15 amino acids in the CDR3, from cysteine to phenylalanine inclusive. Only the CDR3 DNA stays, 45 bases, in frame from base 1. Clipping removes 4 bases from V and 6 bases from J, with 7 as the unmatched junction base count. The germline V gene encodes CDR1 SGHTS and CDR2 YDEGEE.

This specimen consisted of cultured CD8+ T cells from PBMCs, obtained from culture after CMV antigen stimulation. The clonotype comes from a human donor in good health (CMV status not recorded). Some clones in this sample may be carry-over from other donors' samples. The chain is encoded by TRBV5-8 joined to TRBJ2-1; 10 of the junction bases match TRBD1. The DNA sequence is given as TGTGCCAGCAGCGCCGGGACAGGGGAGGGCAATGAGCAGTTCTTC. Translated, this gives CASSAGTGEGNEQFF.